The 12 T cell receptor beta chains below come from one sample, sequenced in a study of post-analysis software for immune sequencing data. Findings and caveats of the study: Controls had lower frequencies than patients of four or five TRBV segments, which included TRBV5-6, TRBV5-1 and TRBV20-1.

Unique molecular identifiers were carried by the TCR beta cDNA libraries. One entry per CDR3 protein results from TCRdb running MiXCR on the PCR reads. The sample contains more than 500,000 distinct CDR3 sequences, 34% of which appear only once. Their antigen targets remain unknown. Sequencing input: blood. Receptors were obtained from a girl under 18 with multiple sclerosis.

The gene calls are TRBV7-9 and TRBJ1-1; D is undetermined. The CDR3 has 14 residues. Germline V gene lookup returns CDR1 SEHNR and CDR2 FQNEAQ (reference sequence). V was cut by 1 base and J by 3 bases, with 9 bases left in between. CDR3 residues: CASSLGRSDTEAFF. The CDR3 coding sequence is TGTGCCAGCAGCTTAGGCCGTTCGGACACTGAAGCTTTCTTT.

The chain is built from TRBV20-1 and TRBJ2-7; D possibly corresponds to TRBD1 (5 bases). Trimming stripped 3 bases from V and 1 base from J, with 16 bases between. The germline V gene encodes CDR1 DFQATT and CDR2 SNEGSKA (reference sequence). The CDR3 runs 15 residues. CDR3 DNA: TGCAGTGCTAGTCTAAACAGGCAACTTTCCTACGAGCAGTACTTC. This translates into CSASLNRQLSYEQYF.

This clonotype was observed a few times. The chain employs TRBV27 and TRBJ1-5; D unresolved. Trimming took off 5 bases at V and 4 bases at J, with 3 bases between the two ends. The CDR3 length is 11 residues. CDR1 is MNHEY, CDR2 SMNVEV, per germline (reference sequence). The CDR3 region has the DNA TGTGCCAGCAGTACTAATCAGCCCCAGCATTTT. Translation gives CASSTNQPQHF.

This clonotype turned up a few times. This rearrangement joins TRBV25-1 to TRBJ2-4, with TRBD1 matching over 7 bases. The CDR3 length is 14 residues. Unmatched junction bases numbered 6, after V lost 2 bases and J lost 8 bases. Germline V gene data show CDR1 as MGHDK and CDR2 as SYGVNS. The CDR3 protein is CASSEGTQGDIQYF. CDR3 in DNA: TGTGCCAGCAGTGAAGGAACTCAGGGGGACATTCAGTACTTC.

The chain combines TRBV5-1 with TRBJ2-1, with TRBD2 matching over 8 bases. In germline, CDR1 is SGHRS, CDR2 YFSETQ. This CDR3 has 16 amino acids. Losses at the gene ends were 0 bases for V and 0 bases for J; bases not matched to a gene: 2. DNA for the CDR3: TGCGCCAGCAGCTTGGTACTAGCGGTCTCCTACAATGAGCAGTTCTTC. Translating it yields CASSLVLAVSYNEQFF.

This chain connects TRBV7-8 to TRBJ2-3; 16 positions match TRBD2. The CDR3 length is 19 residues. Unmatched junction bases numbered 16, after V lost 5 bases and J lost 8 bases. The germline V gene has CDR1 SGHVS and CDR2 FQNEAQ. Here the CDR3 reads CASSGRPGLAGGSSSTQYF. The DNA of the CDR3 is TGTGCCAGCAGCGGGCGACCGGGACTAGCGGGGGGGTCCTCGAGTACGCAGTATTTT.

The rearrangement joins TRBV6-5 to TRBJ1-2; no firm D call. The CDR3 loop spans 15 amino acids. Trimming left V 0 bases short and J 4 bases short, with 12 bases between. Germline-derived CDR1 and CDR2 are MNHEY and SVGAGI. CDR3 sequence: CASSYSGGSSYGYTF. The CDR3 DNA follows: TGTGCCAGCAGTTACTCGGGAGGCTCCAGCTATGGCTACACCTTC.

This clonotype was seen just once. V gene TRBV15 combines with J gene TRBJ2-2; 8 bases map to TRBD2. V lost 0 bases and J lost 7; bases outside the gene matches: 1. The length of the CDR3 is 14 residues. Germline CDR1 and CDR2: LNHNV and YYDKDF (reference sequence). The CDR3 reads CATSREAGGGELFF. CDR3 nucleotides: TGTGCCACCAGCAGAGAGGCGGGGGGCGGGGAGCTGTTTTTT.

This clonotype was observed a few times. The chain is built from TRBV10-2 and TRBJ2-7; D perhaps matches TRBD1 (6 bases). Germline V CDR1 and CDR2: WSHSY, SAAADI. The CDR3 is 11 amino acids. V was shortened by 9 bases and J by 11 bases, with 17 bases between the two germline ends. This CDR3 is CASGDNSPKYF. DNA of the CDR3: TGCGCCAGTGGGGACAACTCCCCGAAGTACTTC.

This sequence joins TRBV9 and TRBJ1-6; D ambiguous. The V gene lost 1 base and the J gene lost 5 bases, with 7 bases spanning the gap. Per germline, CDR1 SGDLS and CDR2 YYNGEE. The CDR3 extends over 14 amino acids. CDR3 coding DNA: TGTGCCAGCAGCGTAAGCAGAGATAATTCACCCCTCCACTTT. Translated, it gives CASSVSRDNSPLHF. Full variable domain (outside the CDR3, taken from reference TRBV9 and TRBJ1-6): DSGVTQTPKHLITATGQRVTLRCSPRSGDLSVYWYQQSLDQGLQFLIQYYNGEERAKGNILERFSAQQFPDLHSELNLSSLELGDSALYFCASSVSRDNSPLHFGNGTRLTVT.

The chain has TRBV29-1 and TRBJ1-2; D gene unclear. CDR3 length: 14 amino acids. Germline V lookup: CDR1 SQVTM, CDR2 ANQGSEA. V dropped 4 bases and J dropped 2 bases, with 14 bases sitting between them. The CDR3 DNA sequence: TGCAGCGTTGGAGGCCACGCCCGCAACTATGGCTACACCTTC. Amino acids: CSVGGHARNYGYTF.

This clonotype was observed a handful of times. The rearrangement links TRBV27 to TRBJ2-3; D is ambiguous. The germline CDR1 and CDR2 sequences are MNHEY and SMNVEV (reference sequence). The V and J ends lost 4 bases and 2 bases respectively, with 13 bases between them. The CDR3 has 15 residues. The CDR3 protein is CASSSSGVTTDTQYF. CDR3 in DNA: TGTGCCAGCAGTTCCTCAGGCGTCACCACAGATACGCAGTATTTT.